This T cell receptor beta chain emerged from a study of T cell responses to AZD1222 COVID-19 vaccine. The germline CDR1 and CDR2 sequences are LGHNA and YSLEER. V was clipped by 4 bases and J by 7 bases, with 17 bases between them. The CDR3 runs 15 residues. This clone turned up a few times. TCRdb keeps only in-frame clones here, not all; method: immunoSEQ multiplex PCR. The sample holds 150,000 to 200,000 clones, around 94% seen once. Sequencing was performed on peripheral blood, taken on day 0 of AZD1222 vaccination. This TCR was sampled from an adult in good health. V is TRBV4-3 and J is TRBJ2-1, with D possibly called TRBD1 or TRBD2 (5 bases each). The CDR3, as DNA: TGCGCCAGCAGCCCCCGGAGATTCAGGGAGAATGAGCAGTTCTTC. It specifies CASSPRRFRENEQFF.